This T cell receptor (beta chain) was retrieved from a study of OX40 agonist ivuxolimab in advanced cancers. In the study overall: The patients received agonistic anti-OX40 (CD134) antibody ivuxolimab. Age averaged 60 years (range roughly 23 to 80), and 82.7% were male.

Regarding the study as a whole: In general, CD8+ T cells held more expanded clones than CD4+ did, on average. Certain nonresponding patients likewise had low normalized T-cell clonal expansion.

With regard to this clone: What it recognizes is unknown.

Trimming pared 2 bases from V and 4 bases from J, leaving 9 bases between. Germline CDR1 MNHNY, CDR2 SVGAGI (reference sequence). This CDR3 region has 13 residues. Measured with immunoSEQ multiplex PCR; TCRdb has only the in-frame clones, and not every one. The sample has approximately 80,000 clones, around 94% seen once. This clonotype was sampled from an adult with an advanced solid tumor such as melanoma, head and neck, liver or kidney cancer. Sequences were derived from CD4+ or CD8+ T cells sorted from blood, sampled in a trial of the OX40 agonist ivuxolimab. The chain carries TRBV6-6 and TRBJ2-7; D assignment may be TRBD1 or TRBD2 (5 bases each). As DNA, the CDR3 is TGTGCCAGCAGTTACGGGACGACTTACGAGCAGTACTTC. Translation gives CASSYGTTYEQYF.